This TCR beta chain originates from a study of cytomegalovirus exposure and HLA in healthy donors (dated by TCRdb to the late 2010s). Background for the entire study: An earlier analysis of roughly 500 of the donors reported 276 Gb of sequence data and 100 million to 120 million unique TCR beta sequences obtained from roughly 180 million T cells. Genome-wide SNP genotypes for about three fifths of the roughly 670 donors were used in a later genetic analysis, which treated that subset as a discovery cohort. Typing coverage differed by locus: A, B, C, DRB1 and DQB1 were typed in roughly 629-640 donors, DQA1 in roughly 510, DPA1 in 600 to 610, and DPB1 in 450 to 490. An earlier analysis of around 580 of the donors used high-throughput TCR beta sequencing to judge whether each TCR beta V gene segment behaved as functional or pseudogenic. Donor age, sex, ethnicity and CMV serostatus were collected together with the repertoire data. Of the approximately 400 genotyped donors, about 80% fell in the genetic ancestry cluster associated with self-reported Caucasian donors. The T cell repertoires of 670 or so subjects were profiled by immunosequencing and related to cytomegalovirus serostatus. To predict cytomegalovirus infection status, the study brought together high-throughput TCR immunosequencing, statistical association of individual TCRs with disease status, and machine learning. All discovery cohort repertoires had been generated on a single sequencing platform. HLA typing included class I and class II loci at four-digit resolution. Because of strong linkage in the cohort, five DR-DQ haplotypes were treated as single units for association and clustering. An early release covering roughly 640 HLA-typed donors comprised about 290 gigabases of sequencing data and some 79 million unique TCR sequences. The later analysis used no new phenotypic data to find candidate immune exposures, relying instead on TCR beta sequences and their occurrence across donors. Among several hundred genotyped donors of the cohort, an average of roughly 230,000 unique TCR beta nucleotide sequences was sequenced per donor, of which roughly 17% were non-productive. The study aimed to test whether signatures of past pathogen exposure could be identified by cataloging public T cell receptors. A later analysis re-analyzed previously published TCR beta repertoires from roughly 690 donors and added high-resolution HLA genotyping to study TCR occurrence patterns. A separate validation cohort of roughly 110 different subjects was used in addition to the roughly 620-subject first cohort. What the research found in general, with its limitations: Broadly in line with IMGT annotations, most TCR beta V segments showed up in productive rearrangements about 87% or about 30% of the time in an earlier analysis of approximately 600 of the donors. A later analysis found that HLA-associated TCR beta chains were more clonally expanded and had lower generation probabilities than equally common non-associated chains. In a later analysis, around 17,000 TCR beta sequences were associated with specific HLA alleles at a false discovery rate of 0.05. Most TCR sequences were observed very rarely across donors, whereas some public TCRs were present in many individuals. A further reported finding was that TCR beta sequences accurately predicted the HLA-A and HLA-B alleles for most subjects in the first cohort. Only TCR beta chains were sequenced in this cohort, and the absence of alpha or paired-chain data limited detectable features. In vitro tests confirmed that a few of the cytomegalovirus-associated TCR beta chains recognize cytomegalovirus antigens. According to the authors, the approach could potentially be generalized to other disease states and immunological phenotypes. The sequencing pipeline was judged likely to have produced a cluster of highly shared sequence variants as a technical artifact. According to a later analysis, TCR association rates differed among HLA loci, with DRB1 alleles showing the most associated TCRs and HLA-C alleles showing the fewest. Immune exposure information for the cohort was limited to CMV serostatus. The presence/absence analyses assumed that sequencing depth was roughly uniform across donors, and that assumption may not be true. Correlated functional status among segregating V segments might reflect linkage disequilibrium, but an unknown experimental factor could not be ruled out. V-gene and J-gene trimming of TCR beta chains was associated with a missense DCLRE1C variant in a later genetic analysis, and the association was replicated in an independent cohort. Because counts were too low, around 18 rarely observed V segments, including chromosome 9 orphons, were left out of the earlier analysis of approximately 500 of the donors. A total of 164 TCR beta chains were listed by the study as associated with cytomegalovirus. Most CMV-associated TCR beta chains appeared to be HLA-restricted in a later analysis, and the HLA associations seemed to be driven largely by CMV exposure. Strong co-occurrence of HLA alleles, especially DR and DQ, made assigning TCR associations to individual alleles difficult. According to a later genetic analysis, donors in an Asian-associated ancestry cluster had fewer N-insertions in productive TCRs than the roughly 700-donor mean. According to a later analysis, parvovirus B19, influenza, CMV and Epstein-Barr virus appeared linked to several top co-occurrence clusters. In both the original and validation cohorts, the classifier was reported to diagnose cytomegalovirus status with high specificity and sensitivity. HLA typing was unavailable for some donors at each locus, so association tests used only the typed subset. Some IMGT-functional V segments, including TRBV6-2 and TRBV6-3, could not be told apart with the 87-base-pair reads, so those segments were excluded.

Germline trimming: 7 bases from V, 0 bases from J; junction bases outside gene matches: 6. Spanning cysteine to phenylalanine, the CDR3 consists of 16 amino acids. The entry retains the CDR3 DNA only, 48 bases that are in frame from base 1. In the germline V gene, CDR1 corresponds to SNHLY and CDR2 to FYNNEI. The cohort comprised around 690 healthy bone marrow donors. All cohort members were sampled while nominally healthy, although unrecorded immune exposures were likely present. The donor tested CMV seropositive and was one of the 289 seropositive cohort members. Every donor gave a peripheral blood sample, and the peripheral blood mononuclear cells from that sample were used for TCR beta sequencing. Genomic DNA was extracted from the blood cell samples with the Qiagen DNeasy Blood Extraction Kit. In its sample, this clone was seen once. Its antigen is not yet known. No base-level quality is on record; no much larger clone is a single base apart.

The library relied on the immunoSEQ multiplex PCR assay. A mixture of 60 forward primers for TCR Vbeta segments and 13 reverse primers for TCR Jbeta segments was used in the multiplex PCR. Amplification of the CDR3 region of rearranged TCR beta genes was performed with a multiplex PCR assay on genomic DNA. The Illumina HiSeq System was used to sequence the amplified TCR beta libraries as 87-base-pair reads. In the paper's pipeline: In a later analysis, tens of millions of unique TCR beta chains were counted across the 500 to 850 repertoires, and roughly 11 million of these chains were shared by at least two donors. Raw reads were error-corrected and collapsed into unique sequences with a nearest-neighbor algorithm that merged closely related sequences to remove PCR and sequencing errors. Alignment of CDR3 sequences to IMGT reference sequences was used to assign V, D and J gene segments. For a sequence to be retained, at least a six-nucleotide match to both a V gene segment and a J gene segment was required. A rearrangement counted as productive if the CDR3 had no stop codons and remained in frame with V and J, and every other rearrangement counted as non-productive. CDR3 was defined according to IMGT convention as the region running from the second conserved V-encoded cysteine to the conserved J-encoded phenylalanine. The earlier analysis of 500 to 600 of the donors excluded sequences that lacked an unambiguous match to a single V gene segment. In an earlier analysis of about 590 of the donors, a V segment was called functional when productive rearrangements were above 56.7%, and segregating when the standard deviation between donors exceeded 5%. A statistical classification framework was developed to diagnose cytomegalovirus status using the catalog of TCR beta chain sequences. A later analysis assigned V and J genes by comparing TCR nucleotide sequences with IMGT/GENE-DB human TR gene sequences. Using the TCRdist pipeline, a later analysis assigned CDR3 sequences along with most-parsimonious VDJ recombination scenarios. In a later analysis, every TCR beta chain was defined by the combination of its CDR3 amino acid sequence and its V-gene family, and reads without a unique V-gene family were dropped. A later analysis removed 450 to 600 highly shared, low-generation-probability nucleotide sequences to deal with suspected cross-contamination and a sequencing artifact. In a later analysis, a clonal expansion index was calculated for each public chain from normalized within-repertoire ranks of inferred template counts. A later analysis computed generation probabilities with a VDJ recombination model fitted to out-of-frame rearrangements, and checked the results against IGoR. In a later analysis, hypergeometric tests were used to score TCR-TCR, TCR-HLA and TCR-CMV co-occurrence, with a repertoire-size bias correction applied to TCR pairs. A later analysis estimated false discovery rates by permuting HLA or CMV assignments 20 times. A later analysis grouped co-occurring TCRs with DBSCAN, adding TCRdist sequence similarity when clustering within HLA-allele-positive subsets. Co-occurrence clustering excluded repertoires with fewer than 30,000 or more than 120,000 public chains, plus five with anomalous nucleotide sharing. In TCRdb, the immuneACCESS table is reduced to in-frame sequences with V and J assigned. These tables do not hold every clone; where another copy was compared, an unresolved V gene accounts for under half, and the others remain unexplained. V, J and clone size derive from that table, while D and trimming were established from the DNA sequence. This sample comprises 130,000 to 150,000 clones, approximately 80% of them detected only once. The ten largest account for 5.7% of the sample.

The chain is encoded by TRBV2 joined to TRBJ1-4; 9 nucleotides in the junction match TRBD1. This sequence was found in a man younger than 40 in good health and CMV-seropositive. The sequencing input was PBMCs. The DNA is as follows: TGTGCCAGCACTAGGGACAGGGCCTCAACTAATGAAAAACTGTTTTTT. Translated, this is CASTRDRASTNEKLFF.